This entry lists 21 T cell receptor beta chains sequenced from one sample in a study of tumor-infiltrating lymphocytes in localized non-small cell lung cancer. Produced via immunoSEQ multiplex PCR; TCRdb's table is partial and in-frame only. Among over 14,000 clones listed, 81% were seen once. Material: lung tumor tissue. The receptors stem from a human donor with non-small cell lung cancer.

The CDR3 here is CASSLGEVRTEAFF. CDR3 DNA sequence: TGTGCCAGCAGTCTCGGCGAAGTTCGGACTGAAGCTTTCTTT. The V and J genes are TRBV28 and TRBJ1-1; D unclear. V lost 5 bases and J 5 bases, leaving 15 bases between the germline ends. This CDR3 region has 14 residues. Germline assignment: CDR1 MDHEN and CDR2 SYDVKM.

The rearrangement joins TRBV5-1 to TRBJ1-1; no clear D. The germline V gene encodes CDR1 SGHRS and CDR2 YFSETQ. This CDR3 spans 14 amino acids. The V and J ends lost 0 bases and 7 bases respectively, with 13 bases between them. CDR3 coding DNA: TGCGCCAGCAGCTTGGGTCTCCAGCTCGGTGAAGCTTTCTTT. This sequence encodes CASSLGLQLGEAFF.

This chain connects TRBV4-3 to TRBJ2-2; no firm D call. V was pared by 0 bases and J by 6 bases, with 8 bases between. The CDR3 is 14 amino acids. The germline CDR1 and CDR2 sequences are LGHNA and YSLEER. This CDR3 reads CASSQDWTAGELFF. The CDR3 coding sequence is TGCGCCAGCAGCCAAGATTGGACCGCCGGGGAGCTGTTTTTT.

This clone has only one observation. The rearrangement links TRBV5-4 to TRBJ2-2; D call uncertain. The V gene lost 0 bases and the J gene lost 11 bases, with 17 bases spanning the gap. This CDR3 is built from 15 residues. In germline, CDR1 is SGHNT, CDR2 YYREEE (reference sequence). CDR3 sequence reads: CASSLEGSLGGELFF. The DNA of the CDR3 is TGTGCCAGCAGCTTGGAGGGATCCCTAGGCGGAGAGCTGTTTTTT.

The rearrangement uses TRBV11-2 and TRBJ1-5; D is undetermined. CDR3 size: 13 residues. Germline lookup yields CDR1 SGHAT and CDR2 FQNNGV. Trimming stripped 3 bases from V and 6 bases from J, with 9 bases between. The CDR3 DNA follows: TGTGCCAGCAGCTTTGGAGCGGGTCAGCCCCAGCATTTT. This gives the protein CASSFGAGQPQHF. Variable domain in full (rest from reference TRBV11-2 and TRBJ1-5): EAGVAQSPRYKIIEKRQSVAFWCNPISGHATLYWYQQILGQGPKLLIQFQNNGVVDDSQLPKDRFSAERLKGVDSTLKIQPAKLEDSAVYLCASSFGAGQPQHFGDGTRLSIL.

The CDR3 region has the DNA TGTGCCAGCAGCTTACGCGCTCAGGGGCCCCTCATGAACACTGAAGCTTTCTTT. Translating gives CASSLRAQGPLMNTEAFF. The chain has TRBV7-8 and TRBJ1-1; D perhaps matches TRBD1 (6 bases). The CDR3 runs to 18 residues. Trimming took 2 bases from V and 0 from J, leaving 19 bases between them. Germline CDR1 is SGHVS and CDR2 is FQNEAQ. Looking up the rest from reference TRBV7-8 and TRBJ1-1 gives the full variable domain: GAGVSQSPRYKVAKRGQDVALRCDPISGHVSLFWYQQALGQGPEFLTYFQNEAQLDKSGLPSDRFFAERPEGSVSTLKIQRTQQEDSAVYLCASSLRAQGPLMNTEAFFGQGTRLTVV.

V gene TRBV6-1 combines with J gene TRBJ2-1, with 13 bases identical to TRBD2. CDR3 size: 18 residues. The V and J ends lost 1 base and 6 bases, in that order; junction bases with no gene match: 9. The germline gives CDR1 MNHNS, CDR2 SASEGT. This chain's CDR3 is CASSEVLAGGYRGNEQFF. The CDR3 bases are TGTGCCAGCAGTGAAGTACTAGCGGGAGGGTACCGGGGCAATGAGCAGTTCTTC.

CDR3 DNA: TGTGCCAGCAGCCGGACTAGCGGGAGGGGCACAGATACGCAGTATTTT. Its translation is CASSRTSGRGTDTQYF. The V call is TRBV11-3, the J call TRBJ2-3; 15 positions match TRBD2. Germline V gives CDR1 SGHNT, CDR2 YENEEA. The CDR3 has 16 amino acids. Trimming cost V 5 bases and J 1 base; bases outside gene matches: 1.

V and J are TRBV7-2 and TRBJ2-5; perhaps TRBD1 as D (5 bases). This CDR3 is 12 amino acids long. Trimming removed 4 bases from V and 4 bases from J, with 7 bases in between. Germline-derived CDR1 and CDR2 are SGHTA and FQGNSA. This chain's CDR3 is CASSSQGETQYF. The CDR3 DNA reads TGTGCCAGCAGCTCCCAGGGAGAGACCCAGTACTTC. The variable domain in full, with the rest retrieved from reference TRBV7-2 and TRBJ2-5, is GAGVSQSPSNKVTEKGKDVELRCDPISGHTALYWYRQSLGQGLEFLIYFQGNSAPDKSGLPSDRFSAERTGGSVSTLTIQRTQQEDSAVYLCASSSQGETQYFGPGTRLLVL.

The chain is built from TRBV7-2 and TRBJ2-1; D possibly matches TRBD1 or TRBD2 (5 bases each). This CDR3 has 15 residues. V lost 5 bases to trimming and J lost 6 bases, with 17 bases between them. Per the germline V gene, CDR1 is SGHTA and CDR2 is FQGNSA. In DNA form, the CDR3 reads TGTGCCAGCAGCCAGCAGCTCATAGGGACCAATGAGCAGTTCTTC. Translation gives CASSQQLIGTNEQFF.

J is TRBJ2-1 and V is TRBV9; D call uncertain. V was shortened by 4 bases and J by 5 bases, with 13 bases between the two germline ends. CDR1 and CDR2 (germline): SGDLS, YYNGEE. CDR3 length: 14 amino acids. The CDR3 coding sequence is TGTGCCAGCAGCCCATCCCCAACCCACAATGAGCAGTTCTTC. Residues: CASSPSPTHNEQFF.

This clone was seen just once. V and J are TRBV30 and TRBJ2-2; D remains ambiguous. Between the trimmed V and J ends, which lost 0 bases and 3 bases, there was a span of 11 bases. Per germline, CDR1 GTSNPN and CDR2 SVGIG (reference sequence). The CDR3 totals 15 residues. The CDR3 loop reads CAWSVRQADTGELFF. The CDR3 DNA reads as TGTGCCTGGAGTGTACGGCAGGCGGACACCGGGGAGCTGTTTTTT.

This clone was picked up one time. The gene calls are TRBV5-6 and TRBJ1-5; possibly TRBD1 for D (5 bases). Germline V gives CDR1 SGHDT, CDR2 YYEEEE. V dropped 1 base and J dropped 1 base, with 9 bases sitting between them. The CDR3 contains 15 residues. As DNA, the CDR3 is TGTGCCAGCAGCTTGCGCAGGGCGAGCAATCAGCCCCAGCATTTT. It is translated as CASSLRRASNQPQHF.

This clone came up once. The V and J genes are TRBV7-9 and TRBJ2-2, with TRBD2 identical over 7 bases. The junction had 5 bases not matched to a gene; V was cut back by 4 bases and J by 6 bases. The CDR3 totals 14 residues. Germline V CDR1 and CDR2: SEHNR, FQNEAQ (reference sequence). CDR3 loop: CASSSREKAGELFF. Written as DNA, the CDR3 is TGTGCCAGCAGCTCGCGGGAGAAGGCCGGGGAGCTGTTTTTT.

V usage is TRBV9 and J usage is TRBJ1-3; a possible D gene is TRBD1 (6 bases). This CDR3 is 14 amino acids long. V was shortened by 6 bases and J by 8 bases, with 18 bases between the two germline ends. Germline CDR1 SGDLS, CDR2 YYNGEE. This CDR3 is CASTRTGLGDTIYF. CDR3 bases: TGTGCCAGCACCCGAACAGGGTTAGGGGACACCATATATTTT.

V usage is TRBV29-1 and J usage is TRBJ2-7; perhaps TRBD2 as D (6 bases). Germline loops: CDR1 SQVTM, CDR2 ANQGSEA. The V end was cut by 3 bases, the J end by 0 bases, with 12 bases between. This CDR3 is built from 14 residues. The CDR3, as DNA: TGCAGCGTTGACGGAGGGGCAAGCTCCTACGAGCAGTACTTC. Its protein is CSVDGGASSYEQYF.

CDR3 loop: CASSESPLAGGGEQFF. As DNA, the CDR3 is TGCGCCAGCAGTGAGTCCCCTCTAGCGGGAGGGGGTGAGCAGTTCTTC. The V and J genes are TRBV10-2 and TRBJ2-1, with 12 bases identical to TRBD2. CDR1 is WSHSY and CDR2 is SAAADI in the germline V gene. This CDR3 region has 16 residues. The V and J ends lost 0 bases and 9 bases, in that order; junction bases with no gene match: 6.

This chain uses TRBV7-2 with TRBJ2-7; TRBD2 matches at 7 bases. The CDR3 covers 16 residues. The trim removed 5 bases at V and 4 bases at J, leaving 14 bases unmatched. Looked up from germline, CDR1 is SGHTA and CDR2 is FQGNSA. The CDR3 DNA follows: TGTGCCAGCAGCCTTTCTGGGGGAGGGATAATGTACGAGCAGTACTTC. This gives the protein CASSLSGGGIMYEQYF.

The chain employs TRBV19 and TRBJ1-4; tentatively, D is TRBD1 (5 bases). The CDR3 sequence is 15 residues long. Germline-derived CDR1 and CDR2 are LNHDA and SQIVND (reference sequence). V lost 3 bases, J lost 6 bases, and 14 bases lay in between. Written as DNA, the CDR3 is TGTGCCAGTAGTATTAAGGGGAGAGGGGATGAAAAACTGTTTTTT. This encodes CASSIKGRGDEKLFF.

The rearrangement links TRBV5-5 to TRBJ2-1; 10 bases are a match to TRBD2. This CDR3 contains 16 residues. Germline assignment: CDR1 SGHKS and CDR2 YYEKEE (reference sequence). The trim removed 1 base at V and 2 bases at J, leaving 3 bases unmatched. In nucleotides, the CDR3 is TGTGCCAGCAGCTTGTCGGGACTAGCGACCTACAATGAGCAGTTCTTC. It codes for CASSLSGLATYNEQFF.

About this clone: The same CDR3 can be traced to other DNA sequences in this sample. The rearrangement links TRBV4-3 to TRBJ1-1; D remains unclear. Germline V gene sequence: CDR1 LGHNA, CDR2 YSLEER. V was cut by 2 bases and J by 1 base, with 5 bases left in between. This CDR3 has 13 residues. CDR3 in DNA: TGCGCCAGCAGCCAAACTGGGAACACTGAAGCTTTCTTT. As protein: CASSQTGNTEAFF.